One and the same sample provided the 7 T cell receptor beta chains below, sequenced in a study of blood T cell repertoires in COVID-19. Here immunoSEQ multiplex PCR was the method, and the copy in TCRdb shows in-frame clones only, minus some. The repertoire includes nearly 15,000 clones, around 70% of them detected once, and roughly an eighth sits in the top ten. Sequenced material: peripheral blood. These receptors originate from a man between 60 and 75 years old with acute or convalescent COVID-19.

The chain is built from TRBV27 and TRBJ1-3; perhaps TRBD1 as D (6 bases). V was shortened by 6 bases and J by 0 bases, with 9 bases between the two germline ends. Germline loops: CDR1 MNHEY, CDR2 SMNVEV (reference sequence). The CDR3 runs 14 residues. DNA for the CDR3: TGTGCCAGCAGACAGGGCTACTCTGGAAACACCATATATTTT. It yields the protein CASRQGYSGNTIYF.

The V and J genes are TRBV30 and TRBJ2-2, with 9 bases identical to TRBD1. The CDR3 is 14 residues long. Germline V gene sequence: CDR1 GTSNPN, CDR2 SVGIG (reference sequence). The ends lost 8 bases at V and 3 bases at J; junction bases unmatched: 7. CDR3 loop: CAAQQGADTGELFF. The CDR3 nucleotides are TGTGCCGCTCAACAGGGGGCGGACACCGGGGAGCTGTTTTTT.

A few counts support this clone. V and J are TRBV7-2 and TRBJ2-1; TRBD1 matches at 7 bases. This CDR3 has 12 residues. The germline gives CDR1 SGHTA, CDR2 FQGNSA. J was trimmed by 12 bases and V by 1 base; bases with no gene match: 3. This chain's CDR3 is CASSLDRGGQFF. The CDR3 bases are TGTGCCAGCAGCTTAGACAGGGGTGGGCAGTTCTTC.

This sequence joins TRBV4-3 and TRBJ1-2; a weak D match, TRBD1 (6 bases). Trimming shortened V by 1 base and J by 1 base, and 16 bases separated the two germline ends. CDR1 is LGHNA and CDR2 is YSLEER in the germline V gene. The CDR3 is made up of 17 amino acids. The CDR3 nucleotides are TGCGCCAGCAGCCAAGGAACTGGACAGCTTCTTAACTATGGCTACACCTTC. Protein product: CASSQGTGQLLNYGYTF.

The CDR3: CASRKGEGQPQHF. Written as DNA, the CDR3 is TGTGCCAGCCGAAAGGGGGAAGGTCAGCCCCAGCATTTT. V usage is TRBV12-3 or TRBV12-4 and J usage is TRBJ1-5; a weak D match, TRBD1 (6 bases). This CDR3 comprises 13 residues. Between the trimmed V and J ends, which lost 8 bases and 6 bases, there was a span of 14 bases.

This clone was counted only a few times. V and J are TRBV18 and TRBJ2-5, with a weak D call TRBD2 (6 bases). The CDR3 spans 15 residues. CDR1 and CDR2 from the germline V gene are KGHSH and LQKENI. V gave up 3 bases and J gave up 5 bases, with 16 bases separating them. The DNA for the CDR3 is TGTGCCAGCTCACCGATCGGGGGAGCGTGGGAGACCCAGTACTTC. Translating it yields CASSPIGGAWETQYF.

The genes are TRBV2 and TRBJ2-7, with 7 bases lining up with TRBD1. Per germline, CDR1 SNHLY and CDR2 FYNNEI. The CDR3 length is 14 residues. V dropped 7 bases and J dropped 2; count of bases not matched to a gene: 8. CDR3 DNA sequence: TGTGCCAGCATGCCGGGACAGCCTACCTACGAGCAGTACTTC. Translating it yields CASMPGQPTYEQYF.